One and the same sample provided the 22 T cell receptor beta chains below, sequenced in a study of T cells in Graves' hyperthyroidism and ophthalmopathy. TCR beta CDR3 sequences were amplified from RNA transcripts. HTBI primers were the set used in a first-round RT-PCR of the TCR CDR3. TCRdb processed the multiplex PCR reads anew with MiXCR; each CDR3 protein has one entry. The sample records 300,000 to 450,000 distinct CDR3 sequences, 14% being singletons. The sequenced material came from blood. The receptors were sampled from a young woman with Graves' ophthalmopathy.

The rearrangement links TRBV7-3 to TRBJ2-3; 7 nucleotides match TRBD1. The CDR3 covers 13 residues. V dropped 2 bases and J dropped 8; count of bases not matched to a gene: 4. Germline CDR1 is SGHTA and CDR2 is FQGTGA. CDR3 sequence reads: CASSLDRVGTQYF. CDR3 nucleotide sequence: TGTGCCAGCAGCTTAGACAGGGTAGGTACGCAGTATTTT. The full variable domain, in which reference TRBV7-3 and TRBJ2-3 provide the parts outside the CDR3, is GAGVSQTPSNKVTEKGKYVELRCDPISGHTALYWYRQSLGQGPEFLIYFQGTGAADDSGLPNDRFFAVRPEGSVSTLKIQRTERGDSAVYLCASSLDRVGTQYFGPGTRLTVL.

The table lists this clonotype with many counts. The chain joins TRBV19 to TRBJ1-1, with D unclear. Trimming removed 3 bases from V and 6 bases from J, with 11 bases in between. CDR3 length: 13 residues. Germline CDR1 is LNHDA and CDR2 is SQIVND (reference sequence). Written as DNA, the CDR3 is TGTGCCAGTAGTATTGGAGGTGGGCCTGAAGCTTTCTTT. This codes for CASSIGGGPEAFF.

This clonotype was counted many times. The CDR3: CASSEPANYGYTF. The DNA of the CDR3 is TGTGCCAGCAGCGAACCTGCTAACTATGGCTACACCTTC. This sequence joins TRBV28 and TRBJ1-2; D is unclear. CDR3 length: 13 residues. V lost 6 bases and J 0 bases, leaving 8 bases between the germline ends. CDR1 is MDHEN and CDR2 is SYDVKM in the germline V gene.

This clonotype was seen a few times. The J gene is TRBJ2-7, the V gene TRBV9; 7 nucleotides match TRBD2. CDR3 length: 14 amino acids. Germline V gives CDR1 SGDLS, CDR2 YYNGEE. After removal of 3 bases from V and 7 bases from J, the junction contained 10 bases not matched to a gene. CDR3 nucleotides: TGTGCCAGCAGCGATGGGGGGGGAAGGCGGGAGCAGTACTTC. The encoded protein is CASSDGGGRREQYF. The entire variable domain, with the rest obtained from reference TRBV9 and TRBJ2-7, is as follows: DSGVTQTPKHLITATGQRVTLRCSPRSGDLSVYWYQQSLDQGLQFLIQYYNGEERAKGNILERFSAQQFPDLHSELNLSSLELGDSALYFCASSDGGGRREQYFGPGTRLTVT.

This clonotype was recorded a few times. V gene TRBV24-1 combines with J gene TRBJ2-1; TRBD2 agrees at 8 bases. The V gene's germline CDR1 is KGHDR and CDR2 SFDVKD. Unmatched junction bases numbered 9, after V lost 0 bases and J lost 9 bases. The CDR3 has 16 residues. The CDR3 DNA sequence: TGTGCCACCAGTGATTTGGGACTAGCTACAGTAGGTGAGCAGTTCTTC. It specifies CATSDLGLATVGEQFF.

This clonotype was observed many times. The chain uses TRBV6-2 or TRBV6-3 and TRBJ2-2; D may match TRBD1 or TRBD2 (5 bases each). With 3 bases removed from V and 4 bases from J, the gap between germline ends came to 9 bases. CDR1 and CDR2 from the germline V gene are MNHEY and SVGEGT. This CDR3 comprises 14 residues. DNA for the CDR3: TGTGCCAGCAGTTATGTGGGGACCACCGGGGAGCTGTTTTTT. Protein product: CASSYVGTTGELFF.

In DNA form, the CDR3 reads TGTGCCAGTAGAGGGGACAATCAGCCCCAGCATTTT. Protein product: CASRGDNQPQHF. J is TRBJ1-5 and V is TRBV19; the D gene is possibly TRBD1 (5 bases). The germline V and J ends were trimmed by 6 bases and 3 bases, with 6 bases remaining between them. Germline V lookup: CDR1 LNHDA, CDR2 SQIVND (reference sequence). The CDR3 runs 12 residues.

The gene calls are TRBV11-2 and TRBJ2-2; D might be TRBD2 (6 bases). CDR3 length: 16 amino acids. CDR1 SGHAT and CDR2 FQNNGV come from the germline V gene. V was clipped by 1 base and J by 0 bases, with 9 bases between them. In nucleotides, the CDR3 is TGTGCCAGCAGCTTAGGTCCGGGGGCGAACACCGGGGAGCTGTTTTTT. Protein: CASSLGPGANTGELFF.

This chain uses TRBV24-1 with TRBJ2-1; D could derive from TRBD1 or TRBD2 (5 bases each). The germline gives CDR1 KGHDR, CDR2 SFDVKD. V lost 1 base to trimming and J lost 4 bases, with 7 bases between them. There are 14 residues in the CDR3. CDR3 DNA sequence: TGTGCCACCAGTGATTTTGGGGGTTACAATGAGCAGTTCTTC. It is translated as CATSDFGGYNEQFF.

This clonotype showed up many times. The V gene is TRBV7-2, the J gene TRBJ2-7; D not resolved. Trimming removed 8 bases from V and 1 base from J, with 12 bases in between. The germline V gene has CDR1 SGHTA and CDR2 FQGNSA. The CDR3 is made up of 13 amino acids. The CDR3 sequence is CASGWPGSYEQYF. The CDR3 DNA is TGTGCCAGCGGCTGGCCCGGATCCTACGAGCAGTACTTC.

The chain couples TRBV19 to TRBJ2-5; D tentatively reads TRBD1 or TRBD2 (5 bases each). Germline lookup yields CDR1 LNHDA and CDR2 SQIVND (reference sequence). The V gene lost 4 bases and the J gene lost 5 bases, with 29 bases spanning the gap. This CDR3 is built from 19 residues. Here the CDR3 DNA reads TGTGCCAGTAGTAGTATAAGAACCCGGGACCATCCCCGTTTGGAGACCCAGTACTTC. It yields the protein CASSSIRTRDHPRLETQYF.

The chain employs TRBV28 and TRBJ1-2; D remains unclear. In germline, CDR1 is MDHEN, CDR2 SYDVKM. The CDR3 runs 14 residues. V lost 8 bases, J lost 4 bases, and 17 bases lay in between. In DNA form, the CDR3 reads TGTGCCAGCCTAACACCCTTCTCGGCCTATGGCTACACCTTC. Protein: CASLTPFSAYGYTF.

This clonotype was seen more than once but under ten times. The J gene is TRBJ1-6, the V gene TRBV4-1; 7 bases are shared with TRBD1. CDR1 MGHRA and CDR2 YSYEKL come from the germline V gene. Trimming cost V 4 bases and J 5 bases; bases outside gene matches: 14. CDR3 length: 18 amino acids. The CDR3 protein is CASSRRSSGQDDNSPLHF. Here the CDR3 DNA reads TGCGCCAGCAGCCGAAGGAGCTCCGGACAGGATGATAATTCACCCCTCCACTTT.

Only a few counts were recorded for this clonotype. V usage is TRBV9 and J usage is TRBJ2-1, with D uncertain. The ends were cut back, 3 bases at V and 0 bases at J, with 13 bases in the middle. The CDR3 spans 16 residues. CDR1 SGDLS and CDR2 YYNGEE come from the germline V gene. The DNA for the CDR3 is TGTGCCAGCAGCGCCGAGGCCAGGAGCTCCTACAATGAGCAGTTCTTC. It codes for CASSAEARSSYNEQFF.

This chain connects TRBV6-4 to TRBJ2-1, with TRBD1 matching 7 bases. V was clipped by 0 bases and J by 7 bases; unmatched bases: 6. CDR3 length equals 15 residues. Germline lookup yields CDR1 MRHNA and CDR2 SNTAGT. Here the CDR3 DNA reads TGTGCCAGCAGTGACTCAAGACAGGGTCCAAATGAGCAGTTCTTC. This translates into CASSDSRQGPNEQFF.

The chain uses TRBV12-3 or TRBV12-4 and TRBJ2-5, with D tentatively TRBD2 (5 bases). The CDR3 extends over 13 amino acids. With 6 bases removed from V and 5 bases from J, the gap between germline ends came to 13 bases. The CDR3 nucleotides read TGTGCCAGCAGCCCCGGGGAGAGGGAGACCCAGTACTTC. It is translated as CASSPGERETQYF.

The rearrangement joins TRBV6-5 to TRBJ2-7; weak D call: TRBD1 (5 bases). CDR1 and CDR2 from the germline V gene are MNHEY and SVGAGI. Trimming took 0 bases from V and 0 from J, leaving 15 bases between them. The CDR3 contains 17 residues. The DNA of the CDR3 is TGTGCCAGCAGTTACTCAAGGTCAGGGATGAGCTCCTACGAGCAGTACTTC. This translates into CASSYSRSGMSSYEQYF.

This clonotype was counted many times. This rearrangement joins TRBV20-1 to TRBJ2-2; 12 bases match TRBD2. The CDR3 is 16 amino acids. Germline loops: CDR1 DFQATT, CDR2 SNEGSKA (reference sequence). V gave up 6 bases and J gave up 1 base; unmatched junction bases: 6. CDR3 sequence (DNA): TGCAGTGCCGAGACTAGCGGGGGTGAGAACACCGGGGAGCTGTTTTTT. Translated, it gives CSAETSGGENTGELFF.

This clonotype was recorded a few times. V gene TRBV28 combines with J gene TRBJ1-3; D perhaps matches TRBD1 (5 bases). V shed 3 bases and J shed 5 bases, with 14 bases lying between them. Per the germline V gene, CDR1 is MDHEN and CDR2 is SYDVKM. The CDR3 covers 15 residues. CDR3 sequence: CASSFAGSLRNTIYF. For the CDR3, the DNA is TGTGCCAGCAGTTTTGCAGGGTCTTTGAGAAACACCATATATTTT.

In this sample, this clonotype turned up many times. The J gene is TRBJ2-7, the V gene TRBV2; possibly TRBD1 for D (6 bases). The CDR3 has 14 residues. The ends were cut back, 7 bases at V and 2 bases at J, with 15 bases in the middle. The germline CDR1 and CDR2 sequences are SNHLY and FYNNEI. The chain's CDR3 is CASKEQGPTYEQYF. In DNA, the CDR3 is TGTGCCAGCAAGGAACAGGGCCCTACCTACGAGCAGTACTTC.

The chain links TRBV6-1 to TRBJ1-6, with 9 positions matching TRBD1. CDR3 length: 14 residues. CDR1 MNHNS and CDR2 SASEGT come from the germline V gene. The junction had 8 bases not matched to a gene; V was cut back by 10 bases and J by 7 bases. CDR3 nucleotide sequence: TGTGCCACCGGGGTAGGACAGGGGAATTCACCCCTCCACTTT. It yields the protein CATGVGQGNSPLHF.

This clonotype was counted ten times or more. The chain recombines TRBV15 with TRBJ2-5, with D uncertain. V lost 0 bases, J lost 5 bases, and 16 bases lay in between. The CDR3 consists of 16 residues. Looked up from germline, CDR1 is LNHNV and CDR2 is YYDKDF (reference sequence). The CDR3 nucleotides read TGTGCCACCAGCAGAGATCGAGGTCGGATAGGGGAGACCCAGTACTTC. The encoded protein is CATSRDRGRIGETQYF.